These 22 T cell receptor beta chains were sequenced from one sample in a study of cytomegalovirus exposure and HLA in healthy donors. 13 Jbeta primers and 60 Vbeta primers were used for the PCR. TCRdb's table, derived via immunoSEQ multiplex PCR, lists solely in-frame clones and lacks some. In the table there are under 100,000 clones, 65% to 80% of which are singletons. Sequencing was performed on PBMCs. These receptors all come from a man younger than 45 in good health and CMV-seronegative.

This clone is a singleton in its sample. CDR3 bases: TGCAGTTGGGGGCAGCACGAGCAGTACTTC. As protein: CSWGQHEQYF. The chain uses TRBV20-1 and TRBJ2-7, with D perhaps matching TRBD1 (6 bases). Trimming took 8 bases from V and 5 from J, leaving 10 bases between them. This CDR3 region has 10 residues. Per germline, CDR1 DFQATT and CDR2 SNEGSKA (reference sequence).

The V gene is TRBV13, the J gene TRBJ2-6; 8 bases map to TRBD1. Germline V gene sequence: CDR1 PRHDT, CDR2 FYEKMQ (reference sequence). V dropped 3 bases and J dropped 0; count of bases not matched to a gene: 4. The CDR3 runs 17 residues. In DNA, the CDR3 is TGTGCCAGCAGCTTTAGGACAGGGAGCTCTGGGGCCAACGTCCTGACTTTC. It codes for CASSFRTGSSGANVLTF. The full variable domain, its missing parts supplied by reference TRBV13 and TRBJ2-6, is AAGVIQSPRHLIKEKRETATLKCYPIPRHDTVYWYQQGPGQDPQFLISFYEKMQSDKGSIPDRFSAQQFSDYHSELNMSSLELGDSALYFCASSFRTGSSGANVLTFGAGSRLTVL.

The chain employs TRBV30 and TRBJ1-2; D gene ambiguous. This CDR3 is built from 13 residues. CDR1 and CDR2 from the germline V gene are GTSNPN and SVGIG (reference sequence). CDR3 region: CAAPLTLNYGYTF. The CDR3, as DNA: TGTGCTGCGCCCTTGACACTGAACTATGGCTACACCTTC.

V gene TRBV6-4 combines with J gene TRBJ2-1, with 7 bases that match TRBD1. The germline gives CDR1 MRHNA, CDR2 SNTAGT. The CDR3 contains 14 residues. The J segment lost 8 bases and the V segment lost 6 bases, leaving 10 bases of the junction unmatched. In nucleotides, the CDR3 is TGTGCCAGCAGCGACAGGGTAGGAGGTCATGAGCAGTTCTTC. Translating it yields CASSDRVGGHEQFF.

The chain recombines TRBV5-4 with TRBJ2-3; possible D gene TRBD2, 5 bases. The CDR3 length is 17 residues. Trimming removed 0 bases at V and 10 bases at J, with 24 bases between. Germline assignment: CDR1 SGHNT and CDR2 YYREEE (reference sequence). CDR3 loop: CASSLAGGTGLGRAQYF. The CDR3, as DNA: TGTGCCAGCAGCTTGGCCGGCGGCACGGGCTTAGGGCGGGCGCAGTATTTT.

V gene TRBV30 combines with J gene TRBJ2-3; TRBD2 matches 10 bases. CDR1 is GTSNPN and CDR2 is SVGIG in the germline V gene (reference sequence). V was clipped by 4 bases and J by 4 bases; unmatched bases: 8. This CDR3 region has 15 residues. CDR3 bases: TGTGCCTGGACTCCCGGACTAGCGGTCGCAGATACGCAGTATTTT. It specifies CAWTPGLAVADTQYF.

V and J are TRBV7-9 and TRBJ2-5, with D perhaps matching TRBD1 (5 bases). The last part of the DNA fits TRBJ2-7 better; the J call may be wrong. CDR1 and CDR2 (germline): SEHNR, FQNEAQ (reference sequence). The CDR3 runs 12 residues. CDR3 in amino acids: CASEGASYEQYF. The CDR3 DNA reads as TGTGCCAGCGAAGGGGCCAGCTACGAGCAGTACTTC.

The J gene is TRBJ2-1, the V gene TRBV5-1, with D possibly being TRBD1 (5 bases). Trimming stripped 0 bases from V and 4 bases from J, with 8 bases between. CDR1 is SGHRS and CDR2 is YFSETQ in the germline V gene. The CDR3 covers 14 residues. In DNA, the CDR3 is TGCGCCAGCAGCTTGGGACAGACGTACAATGAGCAGTTCTTC. Translating gives CASSLGQTYNEQFF. Variable domain in full (rest from reference TRBV5-1 and TRBJ2-1): KAGVTQTPRYLIKTRGQQVTLSCSPISGHRSVSWYQQTPGQGLQFLFEYFSETQRNKGNFPGRFSGRQFSNSRSEMNVSTLELGDSALYLCASSLGQTYNEQFFGPGTRLTVL.

This chain's CDR3 is CASSPQGTDTQYF. CDR3 DNA sequence: TGTGCCAGCAGCCCCCAGGGCACAGATACGCAGTATTTT. The chain has TRBV7-9 and TRBJ2-3; the D is unclear. Germline lookup yields CDR1 SEHNR and CDR2 FQNEAQ (reference sequence). The CDR3 consists of 13 residues. Trimming shortened V by 5 bases and J by 1 base, and 7 bases separated the two germline ends.

This chain links TRBV6-5 with TRBJ1-1, with 10 bases lining up with TRBD1. Trimming took 5 bases from V and 12 from J; bases not matched to a gene: 9. CDR1 and CDR2 (germline): MNHEY, SVGAGI. The CDR3 runs to 13 residues. The CDR3, as DNA: TGTGCCAGCAGTGATCCGGGACAGGGGAGGACTTTCTTT. Its translation: CASSDPGQGRTFF.

The rearrangement uses TRBV6-5 and TRBJ1-5; TRBD1 is a possible D gene (5 bases). The V end was cut by 5 bases, the J end by 4 bases, with 12 bases between. CDR3 length: 14 residues. The germline V gene encodes CDR1 MNHEY and CDR2 SVGAGI. CDR3 in amino acids: CASSPSGVNQPQHF. The CDR3 DNA reads as TGTGCCAGCAGTCCATCGGGGGTTAATCAGCCCCAGCATTTT.

V usage is TRBV7-6 and J usage is TRBJ2-2; D is uncertain. There are 13 residues in the CDR3. Germline CDR1 SGHVS, CDR2 FNYEAQ. V gave up 5 bases and J gave up 4 bases, with 8 bases separating them. This CDR3 is CASSPRVTGELFF. The CDR3, as DNA: TGTGCCAGCAGCCCTCGGGTCACCGGGGAGCTGTTTTTT.

V and J are TRBV15 and TRBJ1-3; unclear D gene. The CDR3 runs to 15 residues. V lost 0 bases, J lost 4 bases, and 10 bases lay in between. Germline V gene lookup returns CDR1 LNHNV and CDR2 YYDKDF (reference sequence). As DNA, the CDR3 is TGTGCCACCAGCAGAGATCGGGGTACGGGAAACACCATATATTTT. Translation gives CATSRDRGTGNTIYF. Based on the CDR3 plus reference TRBV15 and TRBJ1-3, the full variable domain is DAMVIQNPRYQVTQFGKPVTLSCSQTLNHNVMYWYQQKSSQAPKLLFHYYDKDFNNEADTPDNFQSRRPNTSFCFLDIRSPGLGDTAMYLCATSRDRGTGNTIYFGEGSWLTVV.

This clone was seen more than once but under ten times. The chain is built from TRBV4-1 and TRBJ2-7, with 7 bases lining up with TRBD1. Looked up from germline, CDR1 is MGHRA and CDR2 is YSYEKL. Losses at the gene ends were 2 bases for V and 3 bases for J; bases not matched to a gene: 4. This CDR3 spans 14 amino acids. The chain's CDR3 is CASSQPGQVYEQYF. The CDR3 DNA reads TGCGCCAGCAGCCAACCAGGACAGGTCTACGAGCAGTACTTC.

The chain links TRBV23-1 to TRBJ2-7, with D perhaps TRBD1 (6 bases). TRBV23-1 is filed as an ORF, its function uncertain. Between the trimmed V and J ends, which lost 8 bases and 3 bases, there was a span of 23 bases. The CDR3 consists of 16 residues. The CDR3 loop reads CASWGQGVHLFYEQYF. The CDR3 DNA reads as TGCGCCAGCTGGGGGCAGGGTGTCCATCTGTTCTACGAGCAGTACTTC.

The genes are TRBV18 and TRBJ1-4; TRBD1 might be the D (6 bases). From germline, CDR1 is KGHSH and CDR2 LQKENI. This CDR3 is 14 amino acids long. Between the trimmed V and J ends, which lost 6 bases and 5 bases, there was a span of 13 bases. The CDR3 DNA is TGTGCCAGCTCCCTGGACCAGGGGAATGAAAAACTGTTTTTT. This sequence encodes CASSLDQGNEKLFF.

In this sample, this clone turned up once. V usage is TRBV6-5 and J usage is TRBJ1-5; TRBD1 might be the D (5 bases). CDR1 MNHEY and CDR2 SVGAGI come from the germline V gene. Trimming stripped 4 bases from V and 3 bases from J, with 10 bases between. The CDR3 is made up of 14 amino acids. The CDR3 protein is CASSSDRYNQPQHF. DNA for the CDR3: TGTGCCAGCAGTTCTGACAGATACAATCAGCCCCAGCATTTT.

This rearrangement joins TRBV9 to TRBJ1-2, with 8 bases aligning to TRBD1. The CDR3 covers 13 residues. The V segment lost 4 bases and the J segment 7 bases; nucleotides outside the gene matches: 6. CDR1 is SGDLS and CDR2 is YYNGEE in the germline V gene. Here the CDR3 DNA reads TGTGCCAGCAGCTATCAGGGGGCGCTTGGCTACACCTTC. Its translation is CASSYQGALGYTF.

This sequence joins TRBV28 and TRBJ1-1; D may be TRBD1 (5 bases). Germline V gene sequence: CDR1 MDHEN, CDR2 SYDVKM. V shed 7 bases and J shed 1 base, with 13 bases lying between them. This CDR3 comprises 14 residues. This CDR3 is CASTPGARNTEAFF. The CDR3 DNA follows: TGTGCCAGCACTCCTGGGGCGCGGAACACTGAAGCTTTCTTT.

The gene calls are TRBV7-8 and TRBJ2-5; D might be TRBD2 (5 bases). Trimming removed 2 bases from V and 5 bases from J, with 15 bases in between. The V gene's germline CDR1 is SGHVS and CDR2 FQNEAQ. The CDR3 spans 15 residues. The CDR3 region has the DNA TGTGCCAGCAGCTTATACGGGATGGTCCTGGAGACCCAGTACTTC. As protein: CASSLYGMVLETQYF. The complete variable domain, with remaining parts taken from reference TRBV7-8 and TRBJ2-5, reads GAGVSQSPRYKVAKRGQDVALRCDPISGHVSLFWYQQALGQGPEFLTYFQNEAQLDKSGLPSDRFFAERPEGSVSTLKIQRTQQEDSAVYLCASSLYGMVLETQYFGPGTRLLVL.

This chain joins TRBV5-5 and TRBJ1-4; 7 positions agree with TRBD1. The CDR3 contains 14 residues. CDR1 is SGHKS and CDR2 is YYEKEE in the germline V gene (reference sequence). J was trimmed by 7 bases and V by 4 bases; bases with no gene match: 7. The CDR3 here is CASSVTGIGEKLFF. The DNA of the CDR3 is TGTGCCAGCAGCGTGACAGGGATCGGTGAAAAACTGTTTTTT.

The V call is TRBV29-1, the J call TRBJ1-2; no clear D gene. The ends were cut back, 4 bases at V and 6 bases at J, with 15 bases in the middle. The CDR3 is 13 amino acids. The germline gives CDR1 SQVTM, CDR2 ANQGSEA. CDR3 region: CSVVGGYSDGYTF. As DNA, the CDR3 is TGCAGCGTTGTCGGCGGGTATAGCGATGGCTACACCTTC.